These 8 T cell receptor beta chains came from one sample sequenced in a study of spatial heterogeneity in lung cancer. Their antigens are not known. Study-level findings and limits: Within tumors, counts of expanded alpha and beta TCRs tracked tumor mutation counts.

This sample's time point: sample taken at primary tumor resection. TCRdb re-called the 5' RACE reads through MiXCR, storing one row per CDR3 protein. The sample comprises 2,500 to 3,000 distinct CDR3 sequences, over 40% of which are singletons, and less than 25% rests with the top ten. The material sequenced was lung tumor tissue, taken at surgery. The receptors derive from a male donor with early-stage non-small cell lung cancer.

This rearrangement joins TRBV5-1 to TRBJ2-1, with 7 bases identical to TRBD2. V was clipped by 1 base and J by 3 bases; unmatched bases: 7. CDR1 and CDR2 from the germline V gene are SGHRS and YFSETQ. The CDR3 contains 16 residues. In DNA, the CDR3 is TGCGCCAGCAGCTTGAGGGGCGGGGGTAACTACAATGAGCAGTTCTTC. Protein product: CASSLRGGGNYNEQFF.

Relative to its sample, this clonotype is large. The chain employs TRBV5-8 and TRBJ2-4, with TRBD2 matching over 8 bases. The junction had 8 bases not matched to a gene; V was cut back by 1 base and J by 8 bases. The CDR3 covers 15 residues. Germline values: CDR1 SGHTS, CDR2 YDEGEE. The CDR3 nucleotides are TGTGCCAGCAGCTTGACGGGGGGGCTCGGAGACATTCAGTACTTC. Encoded protein: CASSLTGGLGDIQYF.

V and J are TRBV7-9 and TRBJ2-2; D gene ambiguous. The germline CDR1 and CDR2 sequences are SEHNR and FQNEAQ (reference sequence). Trimming shortened V by 3 bases and J by 7 bases, and 6 bases separated the two germline ends. The CDR3 runs to 12 residues. CDR3: CASSFSGGELFF. For the CDR3, the DNA is TGTGCCAGCAGCTTCTCCGGCGGGGAGCTGTTTTTT.

This clonotype was found a few times. V gene TRBV5-6 combines with J gene TRBJ2-7; D unclear. V was pared by 2 bases and J by 5 bases, with 11 bases between. CDR3 size: 13 residues. The germline gives CDR1 SGHDT, CDR2 YYEEEE. The CDR3: CASSFPLSHEQYF. The CDR3 DNA reads as TGTGCCAGCAGCTTCCCGCTTTCTCACGAGCAGTACTTC. Using reference TRBV5-6 and TRBJ2-7 for the parts outside the CDR3, the full variable domain is DAGVTQSPTHLIKTRGQQVTLRCSPKSGHDTVSWYQQALGQGPQFIFQYYEEEERQRGNFPDRFSGHQFPNYSSELNVNALLLGDSALYLCASSFPLSHEQYFGPGTRLTVT.

This chain uses TRBV6-2 or TRBV6-3 with TRBJ2-7; 8 bases line up with TRBD1. The germline CDR1 and CDR2 sequences are MNHEY and SVGEGT. This CDR3 has 14 amino acids. J gave up 2 bases and V 9 bases, and 9 bases lay outside the gene matches. The CDR3 DNA sequence: TGTGCCAGTAGAGGGACAGGTAAAACCTACGAGCAGTACTTC. It translates to CASRGTGKTYEQYF.

The chain combines TRBV29-1 with TRBJ2-3; weak D call: TRBD2 (7 bases). Germline assignment: CDR1 SQVTM and CDR2 ANQGSEA. The CDR3 runs 12 residues. The V and J ends lost 6 bases and 5 bases respectively, with 12 bases between them. This CDR3 is CSVLRGRDTQYF. The CDR3 bases are TGCAGCGTATTGCGGGGGCGAGATACGCAGTATTTT.

The chain uses TRBV19 and TRBJ2-3, with D possibly being TRBD2 (6 bases). CDR3 size: 14 residues. Trimming removed 5 bases from V and 1 base from J, with 10 bases in between. CDR1 and CDR2 from the germline V gene are LNHDA and SQIVND (reference sequence). The CDR3 coding sequence is TGTGCCAGTAGTGGGGGGATCCGCACAGATACGCAGTATTTT. As protein: CASSGGIRTDTQYF.

This clonotype has only a few counts. The CDR3 protein is CATSDSGGGAPSYNEQFF. The CDR3 DNA follows: TGTGCCACCAGTGATTCAGGTGGGGGAGCTCCCTCCTACAATGAGCAGTTCTTC. This chain connects TRBV24-1 to TRBJ2-1; D tentatively reads TRBD1 or TRBD2 (5 bases each). Germline CDR1 reads KGHDR; CDR2 reads SFDVKD. This CDR3 has 18 amino acids. V lost 2 bases, J lost 0 bases, and 16 bases lay in between.